The clone carrying this T cell receptor beta chain was counted ten times or more. These data belong to a study of T cells in Graves' hyperthyroidism and ophthalmopathy. Per the germline V gene, CDR1 is MNHNS and CDR2 is SASEGT. V was trimmed by 7 bases and J by 3 bases, leaving 15 bases between them. The CDR3 sequence is 14 residues long. Absence of ophthalmopathy progression within 18 months defined stable Graves' hyperthyroidism. Cells are PBMCs isolated from 9 to 10 ml of fresh blood. TCR beta CDR3 regions were amplified from RNA. HTBI primers were employed in a first-round RT-PCR of the TCR CDR3. TCRdb re-analysed the multiplex PCR reads in MiXCR, keeping a single row per CDR3 protein. The table includes about 400,000 distinct CDR3 sequences, approximately 13% detected once.

The TCR was taken from a woman between 18 and 30 years old with Graves' hyperthyroidism. The sample was blood. V is TRBV6-1 and J is TRBJ1-2, with D unresolved. The CDR3 nucleotides are TGTGCCAGCAACCCGACCGGAGCCGACTATGGCTACACCTTC. Its protein is CASNPTGADYGYTF.